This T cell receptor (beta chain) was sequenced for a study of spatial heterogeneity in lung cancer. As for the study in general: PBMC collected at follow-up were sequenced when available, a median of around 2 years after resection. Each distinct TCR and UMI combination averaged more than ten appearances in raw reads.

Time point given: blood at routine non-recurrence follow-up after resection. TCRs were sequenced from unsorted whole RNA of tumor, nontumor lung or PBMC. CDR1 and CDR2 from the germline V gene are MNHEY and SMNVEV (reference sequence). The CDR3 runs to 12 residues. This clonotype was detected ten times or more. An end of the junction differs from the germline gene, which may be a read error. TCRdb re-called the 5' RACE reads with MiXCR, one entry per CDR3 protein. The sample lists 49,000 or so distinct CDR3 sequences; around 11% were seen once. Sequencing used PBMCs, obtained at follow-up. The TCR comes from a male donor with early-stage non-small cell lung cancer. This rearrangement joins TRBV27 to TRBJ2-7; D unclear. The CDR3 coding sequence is TGTGCCAGCAGTTCCCGCCTGCCTGAAATTACCTTC. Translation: CASSSRLPEITF.